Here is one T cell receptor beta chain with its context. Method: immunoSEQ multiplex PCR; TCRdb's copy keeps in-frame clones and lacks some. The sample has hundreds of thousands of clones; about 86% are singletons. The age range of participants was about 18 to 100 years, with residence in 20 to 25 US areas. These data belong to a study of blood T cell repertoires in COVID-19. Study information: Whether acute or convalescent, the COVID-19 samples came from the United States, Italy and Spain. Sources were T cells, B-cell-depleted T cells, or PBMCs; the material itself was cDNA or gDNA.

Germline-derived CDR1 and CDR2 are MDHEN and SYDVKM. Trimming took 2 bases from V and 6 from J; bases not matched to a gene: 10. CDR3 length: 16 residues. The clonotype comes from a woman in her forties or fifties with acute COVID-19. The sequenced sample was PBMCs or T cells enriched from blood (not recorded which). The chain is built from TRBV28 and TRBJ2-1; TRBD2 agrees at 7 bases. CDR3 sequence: CASSLVGGSRANEQFF. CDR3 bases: TGTGCCAGCAGTTTAGTTGGCGGGAGCAGGGCCAATGAGCAGTTCTTC.